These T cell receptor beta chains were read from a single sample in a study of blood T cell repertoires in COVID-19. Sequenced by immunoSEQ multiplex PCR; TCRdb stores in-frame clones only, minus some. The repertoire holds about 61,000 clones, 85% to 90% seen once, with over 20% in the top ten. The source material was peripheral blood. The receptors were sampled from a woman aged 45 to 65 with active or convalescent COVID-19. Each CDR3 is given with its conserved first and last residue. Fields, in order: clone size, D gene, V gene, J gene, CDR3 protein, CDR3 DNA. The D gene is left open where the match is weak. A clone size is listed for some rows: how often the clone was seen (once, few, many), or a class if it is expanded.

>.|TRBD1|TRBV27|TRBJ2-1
CASSLWTGGSNEQFF
TGTGCCAGCAGTTTGTGGACAGGGGGGAGCAATGAGCAGTTCTTC
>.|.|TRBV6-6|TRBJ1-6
CASSPRDLGLSPLHF
TGTGCCAGCAGCCCCCGGGACTTGGGTCTTTCACCCCTCCACTTT
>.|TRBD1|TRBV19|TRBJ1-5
CATSGGAAQPQHF
TGTGCCACCTCAGGGGGCGCCGCGCAGCCCCAGCATTTT
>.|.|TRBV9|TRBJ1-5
CASSGQSSNQPQHF
TGTGCCAGCAGCGGGCAGTCTAGCAATCAGCCCCAGCATTTT
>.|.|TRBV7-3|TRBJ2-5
CASSSRDLETQYF
TGTGCCAGCAGCTCTAGGGACTTAGAGACCCAGTACTTC
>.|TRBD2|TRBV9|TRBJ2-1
CASSPPGLAGALEQFF
TGTGCCAGCAGCCCCCCCGGGCTAGCGGGAGCCCTTGAGCAGTTCTTC
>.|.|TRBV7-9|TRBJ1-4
CASSLGQGKSEKLFF
TGTGCCAGCAGCTTAGGGCAGGGGAAATCTGAAAAACTGTTTTTT
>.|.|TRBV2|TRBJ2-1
CASSEGSRGSNEQFF
TGTGCCAGCAGTGAGGGCTCTCGAGGGTCCAATGAGCAGTTCTTC
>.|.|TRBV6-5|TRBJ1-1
CASSYYLAGDTEAFF
TGTGCCAGCAGTTACTACTTGGCGGGGGATACTGAAGCTTTCTTT
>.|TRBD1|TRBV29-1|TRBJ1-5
CSAGTGLHQPQHF
TGCAGCGCTGGGACAGGCCTTCATCAGCCCCAGCATTTT
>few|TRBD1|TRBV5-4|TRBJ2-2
CASSLGGRDRGHPGELFF
TGTGCCAGCAGCTTGGGGGGCCGGGACAGGGGGCATCCCGGGGAGCTGTTTTTT
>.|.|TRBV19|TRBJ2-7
CASSIGSGRYEQYF
TGTGCCAGTAGTATAGGTAGCGGACGCTACGAGCAGTACTTC
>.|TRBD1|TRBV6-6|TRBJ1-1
CASSHRDRVIGKGTEAFF
TGTGCCAGCAGTCACCGGGACAGGGTGATCGGGAAGGGAACTGAAGCTTTCTTT
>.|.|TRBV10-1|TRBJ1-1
CASSLRVGDTEAFF
TGCGCCAGCAGCCTACGGGTCGGGGACACTGAAGCTTTCTTT
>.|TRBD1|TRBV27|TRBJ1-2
CASSDRERDGYTF
TGTGCCAGCAGTGACAGGGAGCGTGATGGCTACACCTTC
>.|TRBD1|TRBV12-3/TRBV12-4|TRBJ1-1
CATSGQEGTEAFF
TGTGCCACCTCAGGACAGGAGGGCACTGAAGCTTTCTTT
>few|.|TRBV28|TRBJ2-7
CASTLADRDGEQYF
TGTGCCAGCACTCTAGCGGACAGGGACGGCGAGCAGTACTTC
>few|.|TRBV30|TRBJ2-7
CAWTGTFSYEQYF
TGTGCCTGGACCGGGACTTTTTCCTACGAGCAGTACTTC
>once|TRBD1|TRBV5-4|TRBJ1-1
CASSTDRGSSEAFF
TGTGCCAGCAGCACGGACAGGGGGTCTTCTGAAGCTTTCTTT
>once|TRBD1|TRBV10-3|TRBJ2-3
CAISESTPGQLTDTQYF
TGTGCCATCAGTGAGTCGACCCCGGGACAGCTCACAGATACGCAGTATTTT
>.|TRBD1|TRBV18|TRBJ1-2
CASSPGTGSYYGYTF
TGTGCCAGCTCACCGGGGACAGGGTCCTACTATGGCTACACCTTC
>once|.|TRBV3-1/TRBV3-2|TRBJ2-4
CASSHKGVAKNIQYF
TGTGCCAGCAGCCACAAAGGGGTAGCCAAAAACATTCAGTACTTC
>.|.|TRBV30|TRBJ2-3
CAWRTPGTDTQYF
TGTGCCTGGAGAACCCCAGGCACAGATACGCAGTATTTT
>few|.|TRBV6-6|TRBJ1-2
CASTSADIYGYTF
TGTGCCAGCACCTCGGCGGATATCTATGGCTACACCTTC
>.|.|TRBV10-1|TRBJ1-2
CASSVNSGTTGYTF
TGCGCCAGCAGTGTAAATTCCGGGACAACAGGCTACACCTTC
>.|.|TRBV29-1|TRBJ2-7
CSVEDSSPYEQYF
TGCAGCGTTGAGGACAGTTCCCCCTACGAGCAGTACTTC
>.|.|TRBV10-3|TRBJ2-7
CAISGGQTYEQYF
TGTGCCATCAGTGGCGGACAGACCTACGAGCAGTACTTC
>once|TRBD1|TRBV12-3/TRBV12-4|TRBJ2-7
CASSLATGYEQYF
TGTGCCAGCAGTTTAGCGACAGGGTACGAGCAGTACTTC
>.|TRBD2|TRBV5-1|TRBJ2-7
CASSLTSGSHEQYF
TGCGCCAGCAGCCTAACTAGCGGGAGTCACGAGCAGTACTTC
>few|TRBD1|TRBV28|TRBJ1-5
CASSHGTASNQPQHF
TGTGCCAGCAGCCACGGGACAGCTAGCAATCAGCCCCAGCATTTT
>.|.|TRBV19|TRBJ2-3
CASSEYSGDTDTQYF
TGTGCCAGTAGTGAGTATAGCGGAGACACAGATACGCAGTATTTT
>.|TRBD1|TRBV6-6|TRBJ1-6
CASKRGQGTVTPLHF
TGTGCCAGCAAAAGAGGACAGGGAACGGTGACACCCCTCCACTTT
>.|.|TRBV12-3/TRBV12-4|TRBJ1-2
CASSFGGDGYTF
TGTGCCAGCAGTTTTGGAGGGGATGGCTACACCTTC
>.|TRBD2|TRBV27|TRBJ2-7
CASSLGLAGATEQYF
TGTGCCAGCAGTTTGGGACTAGCGGGAGCCACCGAGCAGTACTTC
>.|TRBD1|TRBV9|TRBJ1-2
CASSGFSGQGNYGYTF
TGTGCCAGCAGCGGCTTCTCAGGACAGGGTAACTATGGCTACACCTTC
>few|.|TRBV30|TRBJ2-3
CAWNDGSGTDTQYF
TGTGCCTGGAACGACGGGAGTGGCACAGATACGCAGTATTTT
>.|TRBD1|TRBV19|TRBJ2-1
CASSIQTGGGYNEQFF
TGTGCCAGTAGTATCCAAACAGGGGGAGGCTACAATGAGCAGTTCTTC
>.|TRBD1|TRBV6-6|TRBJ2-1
CASSNRDRGQNEQFF
TGTGCCAGCAGCAACCGGGACAGGGGGCAGAATGAGCAGTTCTTC
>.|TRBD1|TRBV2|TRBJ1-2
CASSLTPNDRVGTGYTF
TGTGCCAGCAGTCTGACACCAAATGACAGGGTGGGAACAGGCTACACCTTC
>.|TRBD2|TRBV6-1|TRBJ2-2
CASSEGTRTNTGELFF
TGTGCCAGCAGTGAAGGGACTAGGACGAACACCGGGGAGCTGTTTTTT
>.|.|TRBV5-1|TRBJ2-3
CASSLLKYREYTDTQYF
TGCGCCAGCAGCTTGCTGAAGTACAGGGAATACACAGATACGCAGTATTTT
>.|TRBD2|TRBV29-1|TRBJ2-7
CSVDLAGYEQYF
TGCAGCGTTGATTTAGCGGGATACGAGCAGTACTTC
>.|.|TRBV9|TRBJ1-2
CASSLEGRGGYTF
TGTGCCAGCAGCCTAGAGGGAAGGGGTGGCTACACCTTC
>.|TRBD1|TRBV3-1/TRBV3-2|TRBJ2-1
CASSSGTGDYNEQFF
TGTGCCAGCAGCTCCGGGACAGGGGATTACAATGAGCAGTTCTTC
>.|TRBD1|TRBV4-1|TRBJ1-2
CASYNGGTGKNYGYTF
TGCGCCAGCTACAACGGAGGGACAGGGAAGAACTATGGCTACACCTTC
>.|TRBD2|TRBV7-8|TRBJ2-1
CASSLRWLAGDAVSYNEQFF
TGTGCCAGCAGCTTAAGGTGGCTAGCGGGAGACGCGGTTTCCTACAATGAGCAGTTCTTC